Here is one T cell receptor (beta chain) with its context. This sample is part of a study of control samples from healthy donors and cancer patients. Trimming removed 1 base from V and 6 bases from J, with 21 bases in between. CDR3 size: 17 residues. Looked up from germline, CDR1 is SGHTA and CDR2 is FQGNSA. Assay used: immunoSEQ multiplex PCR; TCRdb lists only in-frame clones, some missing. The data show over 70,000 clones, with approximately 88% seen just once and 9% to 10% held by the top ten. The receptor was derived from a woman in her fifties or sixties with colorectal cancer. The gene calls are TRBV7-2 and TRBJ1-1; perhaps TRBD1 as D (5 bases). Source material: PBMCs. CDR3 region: CASSLVRTSGQASEAFF. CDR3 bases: TGTGCCAGCAGCTTAGTTCGTACATCGGGGCAGGCTTCTGAAGCTTTCTTT.